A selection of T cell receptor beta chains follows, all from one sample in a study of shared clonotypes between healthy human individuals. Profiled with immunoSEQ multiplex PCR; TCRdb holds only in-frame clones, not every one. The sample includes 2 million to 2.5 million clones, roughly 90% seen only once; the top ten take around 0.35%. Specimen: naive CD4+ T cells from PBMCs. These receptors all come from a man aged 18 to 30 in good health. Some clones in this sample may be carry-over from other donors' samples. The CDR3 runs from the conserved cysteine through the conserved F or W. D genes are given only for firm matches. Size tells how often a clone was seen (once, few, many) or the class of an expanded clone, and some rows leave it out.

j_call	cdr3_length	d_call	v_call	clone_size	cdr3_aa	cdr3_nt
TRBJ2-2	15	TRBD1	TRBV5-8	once	CASGVRDRDTGELFF	TGTGCCAGCGGAGTAAGGGACAGGGACACCGGGGAGCTGTTTTTT
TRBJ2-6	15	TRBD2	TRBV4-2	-	CASSQGGNGANVLTF	TGTGCCAGCAGCCAGGGGGGGAATGGGGCCAACGTCCTGACTTTC
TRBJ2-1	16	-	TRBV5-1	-	CASSLTGDPSYNEQFF	TGCGCCAGCAGCTTGACAGGCGATCCCTCCTACAATGAGCAGTTCTTC
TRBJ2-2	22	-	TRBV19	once	CASSNILPGGTPSPSNTGELFF	TGTGCCAGTAGTAATATCTTACCCGGGGGAACCCCATCACCCAGTAACACCGGGGAGCTGTTTTTT
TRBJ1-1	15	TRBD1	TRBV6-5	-	CASSYSRQGDTEAFF	TGTGCCAGCAGTTACTCGAGACAGGGAGACACTGAAGCTTTCTTT
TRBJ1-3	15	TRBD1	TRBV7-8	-	CASSLARGRRNTIYF	TGTGCCAGCAGCTTAGCCAGGGGGCGTCGAAACACCATATATTTT
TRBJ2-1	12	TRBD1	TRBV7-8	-	CASSFHRGQEFF	TGTGCCAGCAGCTTCCACAGGGGGCAGGAGTTCTTC
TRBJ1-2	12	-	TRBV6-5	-	CASSFYQQGRRF	TGTGCCAGCAGTTTCTATCAACAGGGAAGGCGCTTC
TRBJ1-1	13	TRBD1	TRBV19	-	CASSGMTDRGAFF	TGTGCCAGTAGCGGTATGACGGACAGGGGAGCTTTCTTT
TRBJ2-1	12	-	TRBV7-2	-	CASSLGLAEQFF	TGTGCCAGCAGCTTAGGGCTAGCGGAGCAGTTCTTC
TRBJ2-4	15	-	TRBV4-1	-	CASSQTRGAKNIQYF	TGCGCCAGCAGCCAAACCCGGGGAGCCAAAAACATTCAGTACTTC
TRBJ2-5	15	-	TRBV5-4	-	CASSLLGYGVETQYF	TGTGCCAGCAGCCTCCTCGGCTATGGAGTGGAGACCCAGTACTTC
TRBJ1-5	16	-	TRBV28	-	CASSLNGRGSNQPQHF	TGTGCCAGCAGTTTAAACGGAAGGGGGAGCAATCAGCCCCAGCATTTT
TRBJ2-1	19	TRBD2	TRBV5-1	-	CASSLRTSDSPSSYNEQFF	TGCGCCAGCAGCTTAAGGACTAGCGACTCTCCAAGCTCCTACAATGAGCAGTTCTTC
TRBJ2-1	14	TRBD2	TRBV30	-	CADPGGGEVNEQFF	TGTGCCGACCCCGGCGGGGGGGAAGTGAATGAGCAGTTCTTC
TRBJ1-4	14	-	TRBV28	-	CASTSGPFGGKLFF	TGTGCCAGCACCTCCGGGCCCTTTGGTGGAAAACTGTTTTTT
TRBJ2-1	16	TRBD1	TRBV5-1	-	CASSYQQGRSYNEQFF	TGCGCCAGCAGCTATCAACAGGGGCGCTCCTACAATGAGCAGTTCTTC
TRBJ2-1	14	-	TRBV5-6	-	CASSPLQANDEQFF	TGTGCCAGCAGCCCCTTACAGGCGAACGATGAGCAGTTCTTC
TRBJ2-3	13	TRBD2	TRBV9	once	CASSASGWDTQYF	TGTGCCAGCAGCGCTAGCGGGTGGGATACGCAGTATTTT
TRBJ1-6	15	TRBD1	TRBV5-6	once	CASSRGQGADSPLHF	TGTGCCAGCAGCCGAGGACAGGGGGCTGACTCACCCCTCCACTTT
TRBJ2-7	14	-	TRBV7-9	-	CASSKPGRGYEQYF	TGTGCCAGCAGCAAACCCGGGAGAGGGTACGAGCAGTACTTC
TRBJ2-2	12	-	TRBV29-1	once	CTAQGFSGELFF	TGCACCGCCCAGGGGTTTTCCGGGGAGCTGTTTTTT
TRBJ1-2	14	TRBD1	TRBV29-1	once	CSVVKQGAGMGYTF	TGCAGCGTTGTTAAACAGGGGGCTGGTATGGGCTACACCTTC
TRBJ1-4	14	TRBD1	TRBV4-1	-	CASSLTGRNEKLFF	TGCGCCAGCAGCCTGACAGGGAGAAATGAAAAACTGTTTTTT
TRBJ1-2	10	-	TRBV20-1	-	CSAQGNGYTF	TGCAGTGCCCAGGGTAATGGCTACACCTTC
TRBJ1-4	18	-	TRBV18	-	CASSPPRGDKTHNEKLFF	TGTGCCAGCTCACCACCTAGAGGGGACAAGACTCATAATGAAAAACTGTTTTTT
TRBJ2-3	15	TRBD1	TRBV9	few	CASSIRQGMTDTQYF	TGTGCCAGCAGCATACGACAGGGGATGACAGATACGCAGTATTTT
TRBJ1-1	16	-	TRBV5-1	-	CASSLLSGRPNTEAFF	TGCGCCAGCAGCCTGCTGTCGGGACGGCCGAACACTGAAGCTTTCTTT
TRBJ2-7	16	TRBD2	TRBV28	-	CASSSATSGDSYEQYF	TGTGCCAGCAGTTCTGCGACTAGCGGGGACTCCTACGAGCAGTACTTC
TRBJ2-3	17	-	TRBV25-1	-	CASSDYRELGFTDTQYF	TGTGCCAGCAGTGATTACAGGGAATTAGGGTTCACAGATACGCAGTATTTT
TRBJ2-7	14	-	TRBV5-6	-	CASSLWGRSYEQYF	TGTGCCAGCAGCTTGTGGGGCCGCTCCTACGAGCAGTACTTC
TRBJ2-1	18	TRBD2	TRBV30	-	CAWIPGWTSGDSYNEQFF	TGTGCCTGGATCCCCGGGTGGACTAGCGGGGACTCCTACAATGAGCAGTTCTTC
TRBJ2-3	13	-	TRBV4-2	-	CASSQAGQYTQYF	TGTGCCAGCAGCCAAGCCGGACAGTATACGCAGTATTTT
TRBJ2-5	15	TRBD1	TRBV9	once	CASSGRQGLGATQYF	TGTGCCAGCAGCGGCCGACAGGGTCTCGGGGCGACCCAGTACTTC
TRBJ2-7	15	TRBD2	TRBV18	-	CASSPRLAGGGEQYF	TGTGCCAGCTCACCAAGACTAGCGGGAGGTGGCGAGCAGTACTTC
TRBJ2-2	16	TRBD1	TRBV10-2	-	CASSGMAGGGHGELFF	TGCGCCAGCAGTGGGATGGCAGGGGGCGGCCACGGGGAGCTGTTTTTT
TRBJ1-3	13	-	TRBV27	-	CASRQSAGNTIYF	TGTGCCAGCAGGCAGTCGGCAGGAAACACCATATATTTT
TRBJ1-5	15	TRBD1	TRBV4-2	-	CASSQAGQSNQPQHF	TGTGCCAGCAGCCAAGCGGGACAGAGCAATCAGCCCCAGCATTTT
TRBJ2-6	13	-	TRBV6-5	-	CATRVSGANVLTF	TGTGCCACCAGGGTCTCTGGGGCCAACGTCCTGACTTTC
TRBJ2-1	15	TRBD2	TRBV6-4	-	CASSELAGLPNEQFF	TGTGCCAGCAGCGAACTAGCGGGGCTGCCGAATGAGCAGTTCTTC
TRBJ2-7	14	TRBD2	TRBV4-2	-	CASSLGSGRGEQYF	TGTGCCAGCAGCCTGGGTAGCGGGAGAGGCGAGCAGTACTTC
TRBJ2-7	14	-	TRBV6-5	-	CASGPGLSTYEQYF	TGTGCCAGCGGACCGGGACTTTCCACCTACGAGCAGTACTTC
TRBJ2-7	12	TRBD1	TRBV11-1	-	CASQTGTNEQYF	TGTGCCAGCCAGACAGGGACGAACGAGCAGTACTTC
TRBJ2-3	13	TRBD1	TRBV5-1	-	CASRGLATDTQYF	TGCGCCTCTAGGGGGCTAGCCACAGATACGCAGTATTTT
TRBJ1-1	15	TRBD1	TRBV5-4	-	CASSPGGTENTEAFF	TGTGCCAGCAGCCCGGGCGGGACAGAGAACACTGAAGCTTTCTTT
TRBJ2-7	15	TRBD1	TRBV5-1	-	CASSPSQGAPYEQYF	TGCGCCAGCAGCCCCTCGCAGGGGGCCCCCTACGAGCAGTACTTC
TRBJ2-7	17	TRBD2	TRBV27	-	CASSTGTSGRGNYEQYF	TGTGCCAGCAGTACAGGGACTAGCGGGAGAGGTAACTACGAGCAGTACTTC
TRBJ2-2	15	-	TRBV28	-	CASSLLGLGTGELFF	TGTGCCAGCAGTTTATTAGGTCTGGGCACCGGGGAGCTGTTTTTT
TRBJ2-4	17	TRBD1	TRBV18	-	CASSPPGRTGAKNIQYF	TGTGCCAGCTCACCACCCGGACGGACAGGGGCCAAAAACATTCAGTACTTC
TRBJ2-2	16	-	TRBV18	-	CASSSGTLSNTGELFF	TGTGCCAGCTCGAGTGGGACACTCTCGAACACCGGGGAGCTGTTTTTT
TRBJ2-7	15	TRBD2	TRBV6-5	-	CASRGSGTSGYEQYF	TGTGCCAGCAGGGGCAGCGGGACTAGCGGATACGAGCAGTACTTC
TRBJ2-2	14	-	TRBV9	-	CASSETGNTGELFF	TGTGCCAGCAGCGAGACAGGGAACACCGGGGAGCTGTTTTTT
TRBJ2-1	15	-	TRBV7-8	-	CASSLGVRGVNEQFF	TGTGCCAGCAGCTTAGGTGTCAGGGGGGTGAATGAGCAGTTCTTC
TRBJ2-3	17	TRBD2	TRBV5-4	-	CASSRGLAGGGTDTQYF	TGTGCCAGCAGCCGGGGACTAGCGGGAGGAGGCACAGATACGCAGTATTTT
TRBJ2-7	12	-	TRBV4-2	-	CASLGREDEQYF	TGTGCCAGTTTGGGGCGGGAAGACGAGCAGTACTTC
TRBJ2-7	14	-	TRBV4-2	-	CASSPRRTSYEQYF	TGTGCCAGCAGCCCCAGACGGACGTCCTACGAGCAGTACTTC